Listed here is a single TCR beta chain. The antigen it recognizes is unknown. No per-base quality is available; no much larger clone lies one base away. The trial excluded patients who had a history of autoimmune disease or who were on systemic immunosuppression. Peripheral blood for TCR sequencing was collected from all dose cohorts at baseline, on cycle 4 day 1, and on cycle 7 day 1. The samples were taken from a phase I, first-in-human, multicenter, open-label dose-escalation trial of ivuxolimab. The trial enrolled adults with locally advanced or metastatic head and neck squamous cell, hepatocellular, melanoma or renal cell carcinoma. CD4+ and CD8+ T cells were sorted separately from peripheral blood before TCR sequencing. Including the terminal cysteine and phenylalanine, the CDR3 comprises 14 residues. The retained sequence is limited to the CDR3, 42 bases, with the frame set at the first base. CDR1 SGHNT and CDR2 YYREEE were looked up in the germline V gene (reference sequence). V is trimmed back by 3 bases and J by 4 bases, and the junction contains 3 bases that no gene match accounts for.

To sequence the TCRbeta CDR3 region, genomic DNA was isolated from the sorted cells. The immunoSEQ Assay was used for sequencing of TCRbeta CDR3 regions. The clones in this table, taken by TCRdb from immuneACCESS, are in-frame only. Not every clone is retained; where verified, under half of the shortfall comes from an unresolved V gene, and the cause of the rest is unknown. The sample includes roughly 60,000 clones, with about 81% observed a single time. Around 2.1% of the sample lies in the top ten. This entry belongs to a study of OX40 agonist ivuxolimab in advanced cancers. Looking at the study overall: Ivuxolimab was a fully human IgG2 agonistic monoclonal antibody targeting the costimulatory receptor OX40 (CD134). Patients were allowed to have had prior anti-PD-1, anti-PD-L1 or anti-CTLA-4 therapy, and approximately 37% of the dose-escalation patients had been treated with checkpoint inhibitors. Of the 52 patients in dose escalation, about 20 had hepatocellular carcinoma, some 15 had melanoma, 9 had renal cell carcinoma and 9 had head and neck cancer. Partial responses occurred in three dose-escalation patients: two with cutaneous melanoma and one with hepatocellular carcinoma. The paper reports the monotherapy dose-escalation portion (N = 52 patients) of the phase I ivuxolimab trial. The point of sequencing TCRbeta in the periphery was to test whether ivuxolimab changed TCR sequence diversity and drove clonal T-cell expansion. In the dose-escalation cohort, 70% to 85% of patients were male, and the mean age was around 65 years with a range of roughly 20 to 85. Intravenous ivuxolimab was administered to patients every 2 weeks at six dose levels: 0.01, 0.1, 0.3, 1.5, 3 and 10 mg/kg. General findings and caveats noted by the study authors: Clonal expansion of both CD4+ and CD8+ blood T cells was observed from baseline to week 6 at doses 0.1 to 3.0 mg/kg. In the 0.1-3.0 mg/kg groups, partial responders were among the patients with the lowest normalized peripheral clonal expansion, particularly in CD8+ T cells. Which antigens the clonally expanded peripheral T cells were specific for was not determined. After ivuxolimab, more expanded clones were found on average in CD8+ T cells than in CD4+ T cells. Low levels of normalized T-cell clonal expansion were also seen in some patients who did not respond.

Sequences were derived from CD4+ or CD8+ T cells sorted from blood, sampled in a trial of the OX40 agonist ivuxolimab. The rearrangement combines TRBV5-4 with TRBJ1-1, with 10 bases in between that match TRBD1. This receptor was taken from an adult with an advanced solid tumor such as melanoma, head and neck, liver or kidney cancer. The CDR3 corresponds to CASSSDRGLTEAFF. The nucleotides read TGTGCCAGCAGCTCCGACAGGGGGCTCACTGAAGCTTTCTTT.